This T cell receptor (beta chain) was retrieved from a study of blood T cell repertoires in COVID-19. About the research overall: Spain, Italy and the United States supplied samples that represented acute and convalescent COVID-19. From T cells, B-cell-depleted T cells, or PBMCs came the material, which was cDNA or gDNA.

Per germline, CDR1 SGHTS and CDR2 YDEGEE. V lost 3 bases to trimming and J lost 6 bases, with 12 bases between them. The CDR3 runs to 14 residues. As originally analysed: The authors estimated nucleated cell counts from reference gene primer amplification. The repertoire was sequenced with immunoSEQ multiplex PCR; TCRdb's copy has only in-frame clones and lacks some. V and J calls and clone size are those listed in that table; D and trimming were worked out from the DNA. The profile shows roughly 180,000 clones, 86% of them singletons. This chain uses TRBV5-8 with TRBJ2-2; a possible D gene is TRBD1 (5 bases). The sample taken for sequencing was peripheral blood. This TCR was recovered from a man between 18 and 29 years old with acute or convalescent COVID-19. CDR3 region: CASSSIARAGELFF. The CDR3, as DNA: TGTGCCAGCAGCTCCATAGCCAGGGCCGGGGAGCTGTTTTTT.